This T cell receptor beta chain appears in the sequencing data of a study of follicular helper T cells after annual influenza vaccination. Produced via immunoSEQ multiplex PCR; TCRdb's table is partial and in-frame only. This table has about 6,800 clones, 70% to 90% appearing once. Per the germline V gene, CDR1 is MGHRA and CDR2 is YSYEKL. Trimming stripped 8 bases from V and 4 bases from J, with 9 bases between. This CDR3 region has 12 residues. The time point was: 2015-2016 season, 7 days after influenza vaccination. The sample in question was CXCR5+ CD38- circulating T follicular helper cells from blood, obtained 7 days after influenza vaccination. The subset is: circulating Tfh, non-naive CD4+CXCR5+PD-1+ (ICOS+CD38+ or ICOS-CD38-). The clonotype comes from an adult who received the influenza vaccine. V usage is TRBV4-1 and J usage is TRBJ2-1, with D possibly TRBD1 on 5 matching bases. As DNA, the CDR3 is TGCGCCAGCCAAGACAGTTACAATGAGCAGTTCTTC. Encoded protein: CASQDSYNEQFF.